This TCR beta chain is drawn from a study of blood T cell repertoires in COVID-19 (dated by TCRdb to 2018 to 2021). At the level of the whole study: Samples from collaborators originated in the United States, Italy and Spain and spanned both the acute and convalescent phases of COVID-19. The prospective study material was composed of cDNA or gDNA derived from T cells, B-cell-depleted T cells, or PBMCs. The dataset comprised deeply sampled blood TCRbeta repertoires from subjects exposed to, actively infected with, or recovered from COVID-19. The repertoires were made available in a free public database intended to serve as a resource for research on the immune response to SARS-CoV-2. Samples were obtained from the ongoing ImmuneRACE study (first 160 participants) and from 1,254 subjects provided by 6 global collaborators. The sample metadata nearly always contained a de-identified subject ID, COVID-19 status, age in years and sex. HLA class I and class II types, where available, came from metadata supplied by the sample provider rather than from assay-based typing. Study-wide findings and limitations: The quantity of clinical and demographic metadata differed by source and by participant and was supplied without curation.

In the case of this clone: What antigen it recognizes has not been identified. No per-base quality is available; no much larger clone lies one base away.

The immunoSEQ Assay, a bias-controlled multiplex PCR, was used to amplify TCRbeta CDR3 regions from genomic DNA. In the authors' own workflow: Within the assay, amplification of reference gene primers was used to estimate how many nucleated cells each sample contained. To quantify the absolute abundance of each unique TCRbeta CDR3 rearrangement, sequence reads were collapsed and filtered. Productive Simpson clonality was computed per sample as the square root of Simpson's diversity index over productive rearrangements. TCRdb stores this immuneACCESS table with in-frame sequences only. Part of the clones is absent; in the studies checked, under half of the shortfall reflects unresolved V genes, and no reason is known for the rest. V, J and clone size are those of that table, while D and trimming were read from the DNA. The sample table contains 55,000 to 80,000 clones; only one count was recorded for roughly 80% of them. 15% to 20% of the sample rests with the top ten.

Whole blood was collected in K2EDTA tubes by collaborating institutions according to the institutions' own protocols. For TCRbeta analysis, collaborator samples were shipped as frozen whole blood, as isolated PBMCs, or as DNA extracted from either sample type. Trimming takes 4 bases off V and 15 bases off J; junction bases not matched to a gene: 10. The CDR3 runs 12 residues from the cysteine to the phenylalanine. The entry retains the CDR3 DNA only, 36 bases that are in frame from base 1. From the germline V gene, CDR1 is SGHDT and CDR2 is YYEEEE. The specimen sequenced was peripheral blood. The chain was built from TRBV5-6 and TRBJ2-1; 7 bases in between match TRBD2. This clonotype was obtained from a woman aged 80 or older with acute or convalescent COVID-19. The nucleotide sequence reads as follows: TGTGCCAGCAGCCTACGGGACTATCGGGGGTTCTTC. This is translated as CASSLRDYRGFF. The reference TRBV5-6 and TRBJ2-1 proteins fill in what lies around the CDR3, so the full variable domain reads DAGVTQSPTHLIKTRGQQVTLRCSPKSGHDTVSWYQQALGQGPQFIFQYYEEEERQRGNFPDRFSGHQFPNYSSELNVNALLLGDSALYLCASSLRDYRGFFGPGTRLTVL.